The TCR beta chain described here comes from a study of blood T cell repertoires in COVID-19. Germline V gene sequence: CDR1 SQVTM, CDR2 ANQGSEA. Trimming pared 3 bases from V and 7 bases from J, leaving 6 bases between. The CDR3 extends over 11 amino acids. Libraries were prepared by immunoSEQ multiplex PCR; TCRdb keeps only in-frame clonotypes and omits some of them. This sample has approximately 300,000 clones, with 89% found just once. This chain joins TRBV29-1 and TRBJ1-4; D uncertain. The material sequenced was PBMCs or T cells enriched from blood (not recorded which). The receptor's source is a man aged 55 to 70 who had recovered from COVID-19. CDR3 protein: CSVDAGEKLFF. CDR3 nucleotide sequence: TGCAGCGTTGACGCCGGTGAAAAACTGTTTTTT. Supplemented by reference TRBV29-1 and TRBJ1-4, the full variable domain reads SAVISQKPSRDICQRGTSLTIQCQVDSQVTMMFWYRQQPGQSLTLIATANQGSEATYESGFVIDKFPISRPNLTFSTLTVSNMSPEDSSIYLCSVDAGEKLFFGSGTQLSVL.